These 9 T cell receptor beta chains were sequenced from one sample in a study of cytomegalovirus exposure and HLA in healthy donors. The PCR ran on 60 Vbeta and 13 Jbeta primers. The repertoire was sequenced with immunoSEQ multiplex PCR; TCRdb's copy has only in-frame clones and lacks some. This sample has 150,000 to 200,000 clones, with about four fifths found just once. The sequencing sample was made of PBMCs. These receptors were taken from a man aged 18 to 30 in good health and CMV-seronegative.

This chain connects TRBV11-3 to TRBJ2-2; 12 positions agree with TRBD2. Germline trimming cut 3 bases from V and 4 bases from J; bases unmatched to any gene: 9. CDR3 length: 18 amino acids. Per germline, CDR1 SGHNT and CDR2 YENEEA. This CDR3 reads CASSFPTLAGGRTGELFF. Written as DNA, the CDR3 is TGTGCCAGCAGCTTCCCAACGCTAGCGGGAGGGCGCACCGGGGAGCTGTTTTTT.

The chain has TRBV7-9 and TRBJ2-5; D perhaps matches TRBD2 (6 bases). The V gene lost 6 bases and the J gene lost 3 bases, with 17 bases spanning the gap. This CDR3 has 15 amino acids. Germline V gene lookup returns CDR1 SEHNR and CDR2 FQNEAQ (reference sequence). In nucleotides, the CDR3 is TGTGCCAGCAGGGATACTAGCTGGTTAGAAGAGACCCAGTACTTC. Amino acid sequence: CASRDTSWLEETQYF.

The chain recombines TRBV19 with TRBJ2-7; possible D gene TRBD1, 5 bases. This CDR3 has 14 amino acids. CDR1 is LNHDA and CDR2 is SQIVND in the germline V gene (reference sequence). Trimming took off 3 bases at V and 2 bases at J, with 11 bases between the two ends. The CDR3 protein is CASSMSDSPYEQYF. The CDR3 nucleotides read TGTGCCAGTAGTATGTCTGACAGTCCCTACGAGCAGTACTTC.

The CDR3: CASSSGGSNEQFF. The CDR3 nucleotides read TGTGCCAGCAGCTCGGGGGGTTCCAATGAGCAGTTCTTC. J is TRBJ2-1 and V is TRBV7-3, with 7 bases aligning to TRBD2. Trimming took 4 bases from V and 6 from J; bases not matched to a gene: 3. The CDR3 runs 13 residues. The germline gives CDR1 SGHTA, CDR2 FQGTGA.

The chain combines TRBV29-1 with TRBJ2-7; the D gene is possibly TRBD1 (5 bases). The V gene's germline CDR1 is SQVTM and CDR2 ANQGSEA. The CDR3 loop spans 15 amino acids. With 2 bases removed from V and 3 bases from J, the gap between germline ends came to 17 bases. The CDR3 loop reads CSVELQAGSIYEQYF. For the CDR3, the DNA is TGCAGCGTTGAATTACAGGCCGGGTCGATCTACGAGCAGTACTTC.

The gene calls are TRBV27 and TRBJ1-5; 8 bases map to TRBD1. The length of the CDR3 is 14 residues. Germline CDR1 reads MNHEY; CDR2 reads SMNVEV (reference sequence). Trimming removed 4 bases from V and 7 bases from J; junction bases left unmatched: 6. CDR3 in DNA: TGTGCCAGCAGTTCCCGACAGGGGAGCCAGCCCCAGCATTTT. It translates to CASSSRQGSQPQHF.

The rearrangement uses TRBV4-1 and TRBJ2-7; 8 bases match TRBD2. The CDR3 consists of 16 residues. CDR1 and CDR2 from the germline V gene are MGHRA and YSYEKL. Trimming removed 3 bases from V and 0 bases from J; junction bases left unmatched: 7. CDR3 residues: CASSHQGGRSSYEQYF. The CDR3 coding sequence is TGCGCCAGCAGCCACCAAGGCGGGAGGAGCTCCTACGAGCAGTACTTC.

This chain links TRBV14 with TRBJ2-7; tentatively, D is TRBD1 (6 bases). The CDR3 has 14 amino acids. V was shortened by 2 bases and J by 2 bases, with 10 bases between the two germline ends. CDR1 is SGHDN and CDR2 is FVKESK in the germline V gene. CDR3 nucleotide sequence: TGTGCCAGCAGCCAACTGACAGGAACCTACGAGCAGTACTTC. Translating it yields CASSQLTGTYEQYF.

The chain has TRBV11-2 and TRBJ2-7; 7 positions match TRBD2. Per the germline V gene, CDR1 is SGHAT and CDR2 is FQNNGV. The length of the CDR3 is 15 residues. With V trimmed by 7 bases and J by 0 bases, 9 bases remained unmatched. CDR3 loop: CASTWGGLGSYEQYF. Here the CDR3 DNA reads TGTGCCAGCACTTGGGGGGGGTTGGGCTCCTACGAGCAGTACTTC.